The 18 T cell receptor beta chains listed next were all sequenced from one sample in a study of PD-L1 blockade in urothelial cancer. Time point noted: pretreatment peripheral blood. This table comes from immunoSEQ multiplex PCR, and its TCRdb copy is limited to in-frame clones, with some not included. The sample lists around 100,000 clones, 90% seen once, with about 1.7% in the top ten. The sequences come from PBMCs, collected around atezolizumab (anti-PD-L1) treatment. The source is a man in his sixties with urothelial cancer.

The CDR3 nucleotides read TGTGCCAGCAGTGAAAAACTAGCGGGAGGTGCCTACTCCTACGAGCAGTACTTC. It yields the protein CASSEKLAGGAYSYEQYF. This chain connects TRBV6-1 to TRBJ2-7; 12 bases fit TRBD2. This CDR3 contains 18 residues. Losses at the gene ends were 2 bases for V and 0 bases for J; bases not matched to a gene: 8. Germline loops: CDR1 MNHNS, CDR2 SASEGT.

The rearrangement links TRBV29-1 to TRBJ2-1, with 11 bases identical to TRBD1. The CDR3 length is 13 residues. CDR1 is SQVTM, CDR2 ANQGSEA, per germline. V dropped 6 bases and J dropped 6; count of bases not matched to a gene: 4. CDR3 protein: CSVGGTGGNEQFF. CDR3 DNA sequence: TGCAGCGTCGGCGGGACAGGGGGCAATGAGCAGTTCTTC.

V and J are TRBV30 and TRBJ1-2; D may be TRBD1 (5 bases). Between the trimmed V and J ends, which lost 2 bases and 8 bases, there was a span of 15 bases. The CDR3 runs to 13 residues. Germline V gene lookup returns CDR1 GTSNPN and CDR2 SVGIG (reference sequence). The CDR3 is CAWSPSRDFGYTF. CDR3 coding DNA: TGTGCCTGGAGTCCAAGTCGGGACTTCGGCTACACCTTC.

This clone was detected only a few times. The rearrangement joins TRBV2 to TRBJ2-7; D not certain. Between the trimmed V and J ends, which lost 5 bases and 0 bases, there was a span of 5 bases. The CDR3 runs to 12 residues. Germline V gene lookup returns CDR1 SNHLY and CDR2 FYNNEI. The CDR3 spells CASSRDSYEQYF. Here the CDR3 DNA reads TGTGCCAGCAGTCGAGACTCCTACGAGCAGTACTTC.

The sample holds a few counts of this clone. The rearrangement joins TRBV5-8 to TRBJ2-5, with 7 bases that match TRBD1. With 4 bases clipped from V and 5 bases from J, the junction kept 8 bases outside the gene matches. CDR3 length: 14 residues. Germline CDR1 reads SGHTS; CDR2 reads YDEGEE. The chain's CDR3 is CASSAQGTGETQYF. CDR3 DNA sequence: TGTGCCAGCAGCGCACAGGGGACGGGGGAGACCCAGTACTTC.

The chain has TRBV5-4 and TRBJ1-2; D is unclear. The V gene lost 0 bases and the J gene lost 1 base, with 13 bases spanning the gap. This CDR3 spans 16 amino acids. Germline V gene lookup returns CDR1 SGHNT and CDR2 YYREEE (reference sequence). CDR3: CASSLANTDGNYGYTF. CDR3 sequence (DNA): TGTGCCAGCAGCTTGGCCAACACAGATGGTAACTATGGCTACACCTTC.

The chain links TRBV7-2 to TRBJ2-2; D remains unclear. The germline V gene encodes CDR1 SGHTA and CDR2 FQGNSA. CDR3 size: 14 residues. With 2 bases removed from V and 0 bases from J, the gap between germline ends came to 4 bases. The CDR3: CASSLSSNTGELFF. CDR3 DNA sequence: TGTGCCAGCAGCTTATCGTCGAACACCGGGGAGCTGTTTTTT.

The gene calls are TRBV5-1 and TRBJ1-2; D is ambiguous. Per germline, CDR1 SGHRS and CDR2 YFSETQ. Trimming shortened V by 4 bases and J by 4 bases, and 17 bases separated the two germline ends. This CDR3 comprises 15 residues. The DNA of the CDR3 is TGCGCCAGCAGCGCCACTTCCGGGGAAGGCTATGGCTACACCTTC. The encoded protein is CASSATSGEGYGYTF.

The V and J genes are TRBV10-2 and TRBJ1-5; unclear D gene. The CDR3 sequence is 14 residues long. The germline V gene has CDR1 WSHSY and CDR2 SAAADI. The V end lost 6 bases, the J end lost 5 bases, and 14 bases lay between the germline ends. The CDR3 region has the DNA TGCGCCAGCAGACCCCCGGGAACCCATCAGCCCCAGCATTTT. Residues: CASRPPGTHQPQHF.

The chain recombines TRBV7-2 with TRBJ2-7; D perhaps matches TRBD2 (5 bases). V was trimmed by 3 bases and J by 3 bases, leaving 9 bases between them. Germline V lookup: CDR1 SGHTA, CDR2 FQGNSA. The CDR3 is 13 amino acids. The CDR3: CASSFGNSYEQYF. CDR3 DNA: TGTGCCAGCAGCTTCGGGAACAGCTACGAGCAGTACTTC.

This clone was seen just once. The gene calls are TRBV27 and TRBJ2-3; the match to TRBD2 covers 10 bases. CDR3 length: 17 residues. Germline CDR1 MNHEY, CDR2 SMNVEV (reference sequence). V trimming: 6 bases; J trimming: 2 bases; junction bases outside the gene matches: 11. The CDR3 is CASRALASGSITDTQYF. Written as DNA, the CDR3 is TGTGCCAGCAGAGCCCTCGCTAGCGGGAGTATCACAGATACGCAGTATTTT.

This clone was observed a single time. The chain links TRBV7-2 to TRBJ2-5, with a possible D match to TRBD2 (5 bases). Germline V lookup: CDR1 SGHTA, CDR2 FQGNSA. There are 13 residues in the CDR3. Between the trimmed V and J ends, which lost 3 bases and 4 bases, there was a span of 9 bases. CDR3 in DNA: TGTGCCAGCAGCTTTAACCGGGGAGAGACCCAGTACTTC. This codes for CASSFNRGETQYF.

The chain links TRBV19 to TRBJ2-2; 7 nucleotides align to TRBD1. The CDR3 extends over 13 amino acids. Unmatched junction bases numbered 2, after V lost 3 bases and J lost 7 bases. In germline, CDR1 is LNHDA, CDR2 SQIVND (reference sequence). CDR3 DNA: TGTGCCAGTAGTATGGGGACAGTCGGGGAGCTGTTTTTT. This sequence encodes CASSMGTVGELFF.

This chain links TRBV20-1 with TRBJ1-2; unclear D gene. Germline V lookup: CDR1 DFQATT, CDR2 SNEGSKA (reference sequence). The length of the CDR3 is 10 residues. The CDR3: CTTGSYGYTF. CDR3 coding DNA: TGCACCACCGGGAGCTATGGCTACACCTTC.

The chain uses TRBV5-4 and TRBJ2-1; D is unclear. CDR3 length equals 14 residues. Per germline, CDR1 SGHNT and CDR2 YYREEE (reference sequence). V lost 0 bases and J lost 8, with 12 bases in between. CDR3 DNA: TGTGCCAGCAGCTTGGATAGTCGCCTAGATGAGCAGTTCTTC. Translation: CASSLDSRLDEQFF.

This sequence joins TRBV4-1 and TRBJ2-1; TRBD2 agrees at 9 bases. The CDR3 is 15 amino acids. Looked up from germline, CDR1 is MGHRA and CDR2 is YSYEKL. With V trimmed by 0 bases and J by 12 bases, 9 bases remained unmatched. CDR3 sequence: CASSQEASGNLGQFF. CDR3 bases: TGCGCCAGCAGCCAAGAAGCTAGCGGGAACCTTGGGCAGTTCTTC.

The chain employs TRBV6-6 and TRBJ2-5; TRBD2 might be the D (6 bases). The CDR3 consists of 15 residues. V dropped 2 bases and J dropped 2 bases, with 12 bases sitting between them. The germline V gene has CDR1 MNHNY and CDR2 SVGAGI (reference sequence). The CDR3 protein is CASSYRLGLQETQYF. CDR3 nucleotides: TGTGCCAGCAGTTACCGACTAGGCCTACAAGAGACCCAGTACTTC.

This sequence joins TRBV4-3 and TRBJ2-7; no clear D. V was trimmed by 0 bases and J by 2 bases, leaving 8 bases between them. Germline V gives CDR1 LGHNA, CDR2 YSLEER. The CDR3 runs to 14 residues. CDR3 sequence (DNA): TGCGCCAGCAGCCAAGAGTTCACTCCCTACGAGCAGTACTTC. Residues: CASSQEFTPYEQYF.